Following are 16 T cell receptor beta chains from one sample sequenced in a study of technical replicates of blood from a few donors (dated by TCRdb to about 2017). Library generation was performed with the immunoSEQ multiplex PCR assay. TCRdb retrieved this table from immuneACCESS and kept in-frame rearrangements only. Not all clones are present; in checked studies, unresolved V genes account for under half, and no reason is known for the remainder. The sample records under 95,000 clones, roughly 94% of which are singletons. About 0.25% of the sample comes from the top ten. Sequences were obtained from T cells isolated from PBMCs. The receptors derive from a human donor in good health.

J is TRBJ2-3 and V is TRBV29-1; D is ambiguous. The CDR3 is 16 residues long. Trimming shortened V by 1 base and J by 0 bases, and 14 bases separated the two germline ends. Germline assignment: CDR1 SQVTM and CDR2 ANQGSEA. The chain's CDR3 is CSVEVRQAISTDTQYF. The CDR3 DNA is TGCAGCGTTGAAGTACGCCAGGCGATAAGCACAGATACGCAGTATTTT.

J is TRBJ1-1 and V is TRBV2; D perhaps matches TRBD1 (6 bases). Trimming pared 6 bases from V and 1 base from J, leaving 6 bases between. Germline lookup yields CDR1 SNHLY and CDR2 FYNNEI. This CDR3 contains 12 residues. The DNA of the CDR3 is TGTGCCAGCAGGACAGGGAACACTGAAGCTTTCTTT. Translating gives CASRTGNTEAFF.

V and J are TRBV9 and TRBJ2-7, with 9 bases fitting TRBD2. After removal of 0 bases from V and 5 bases from J, the junction contained 6 bases not matched to a gene. The CDR3 is 15 residues long. CDR1 is SGDLS, CDR2 YYNGEE, per germline. The CDR3 protein is CASSVEPSGTNEQYF. DNA of the CDR3: TGTGCCAGCAGCGTAGAGCCTAGCGGGACCAACGAGCAGTACTTC.

The chain couples TRBV4-1 to TRBJ1-1; no reliable D call. V lost 4 bases, J lost 3 bases, and 3 bases lay in between. This CDR3 is built from 11 residues. Germline lookup yields CDR1 MGHRA and CDR2 YSYEKL. The CDR3 sequence: CASSRDTEAFF. The CDR3 nucleotides read TGCGCCAGCAGCCGAGACACTGAAGCTTTCTTT.

The chain recombines TRBV5-4 with TRBJ2-2; 10 nucleotides agree with TRBD2. CDR3 length: 18 residues. Trimming cost V 5 bases and J 0 bases; bases outside gene matches: 10. Germline CDR1 and CDR2: SGHNT and YYREEE (reference sequence). CDR3 nucleotides: TGTGCCAGCAGACGTGGACTAGCGGACATCGCGAACACCGGGGAGCTGTTTTTT. Protein product: CASRRGLADIANTGELFF.

This clone was seen only once. The same CDR3 arises from other DNA sequences in this sample as well. The chain links TRBV5-1 to TRBJ2-7, with 9 positions matching TRBD1. The J segment lost 1 base and the V segment lost 0 bases, leaving 2 bases of the junction unmatched. Germline V gene sequence: CDR1 SGHRS, CDR2 YFSETQ. The CDR3 covers 15 residues. This CDR3 is CASSLGGTGSYEQYF. CDR3 nucleotides: TGCGCCAGCAGCTTGGGGGGGACAGGGTCCTACGAGCAGTACTTC.

CDR3 protein: CASGSRGGGLFQGRNSGNTIYF. The CDR3 bases are TGTGCTAGTGGTTCCCGGGGGGGTGGGCTTTTCCAAGGCCGAAACTCTGGAAACACCATATATTTT. The rearrangement uses TRBV12-5 and TRBJ1-3, with D tentatively TRBD1 (5 bases). This CDR3 has 22 amino acids. Germline V gene data show CDR1 as LGHNT and CDR2 as FRNRAP. V was pared by 4 bases and J by 0 bases, with 31 bases between.

The sample holds one count of this clone. Here the CDR3 reads CASKSYLAAGDIQYF. CDR3 sequence (DNA): TGTGCCAGCAAATCGTACCTGGCAGCGGGAGACATTCAGTACTTC. The genes are TRBV6-5 and TRBJ2-4; 8 nucleotides match TRBD2. V trimming: 7 bases; J trimming: 8 bases; junction bases outside the gene matches: 13. The CDR3 runs to 15 residues. Germline lookup yields CDR1 MNHEY and CDR2 SVGAGI.

This clone has more than one count but fewer than ten. This rearrangement joins TRBV19 to TRBJ2-3, with D maybe TRBD1 (6 bases). This CDR3 spans 14 amino acids. Germline CDR1 LNHDA, CDR2 SQIVND (reference sequence). V was cut by 5 bases and J by 1 base, with 10 bases left in between. The CDR3 coding sequence is TGTGCCAGTAGTGTAAACAGGGGCACAGATACGCAGTATTTT. Its protein is CASSVNRGTDTQYF.

The chain couples TRBV30 to TRBJ2-7; 9 bases are a match to TRBD2. Germline V gene lookup returns CDR1 GTSNPN and CDR2 SVGIG (reference sequence). The CDR3 has 13 residues. The ends lost 4 bases at V and 7 bases at J; junction bases unmatched: 8. The CDR3 here is CAWMAGGPREQYF. As DNA, the CDR3 is TGTGCCTGGATGGCGGGGGGGCCGAGGGAGCAGTACTTC.

The J gene is TRBJ1-1, the V gene TRBV4-1, with D possibly TRBD1 on 5 matching bases. V lost 6 bases to trimming and J lost 4 bases, with 24 bases between them. The CDR3 runs to 17 residues. The germline CDR1 and CDR2 sequences are MGHRA and YSYEKL. The CDR3 DNA follows: TGCGCCAGCAGACCTCTGGACATCGGGAGGGCGGGCACTGAAGCTTTCTTT. Translated, it gives CASRPLDIGRAGTEAFF.

The genes are TRBV11-3 and TRBJ2-7; the D gene is possibly TRBD1 (6 bases). Germline loops: CDR1 SGHNT, CDR2 YENEEA. V was clipped by 5 bases and J by 1 base, with 12 bases between them. CDR3 length equals 14 residues. CDR3 nucleotide sequence: TGTGCCAGCAGCCTAGGCACAGGGTCCTACGAGCAGTACTTC. It encodes CASSLGTGSYEQYF.

The J gene is TRBJ1-5, the V gene TRBV11-2; TRBD1 matches 8 bases. There are 15 residues in the CDR3. V was pared by 5 bases and J by 1 base, with 4 bases of the junction left unmatched. The germline CDR1 and CDR2 sequences are SGHAT and FQNNGV. The CDR3 is CASSVQGGSNQPQHF. The CDR3, as DNA: TGTGCCAGCAGCGTACAGGGGGGAAGCAATCAGCCCCAGCATTTT.

The chain carries TRBV11-2 and TRBJ1-5; D perhaps matches TRBD1 (6 bases). The CDR3 extends over 14 amino acids. Looked up from germline, CDR1 is SGHAT and CDR2 is FQNNGV. V was shortened by 5 bases and J by 3 bases, with 11 bases between the two germline ends. DNA for the CDR3: TGTGCCAGCAGCCGTGACAGGTACAATCAGCCCCAGCATTTT. It translates to CASSRDRYNQPQHF.

This clone has just one count. The chain combines TRBV11-2 with TRBJ2-2; no clear D. V was trimmed by 2 bases and J by 5 bases, leaving 6 bases between them. The CDR3 runs 13 residues. The germline gives CDR1 SGHAT, CDR2 FQNNGV. This CDR3 is CASSLLQTGELFF. The CDR3 DNA follows: TGTGCCAGCAGCTTATTACAGACCGGGGAGCTGTTTTTT.

V and J are TRBV29-1 and TRBJ2-4; D possibly corresponds to TRBD2 (6 bases). Germline-derived CDR1 and CDR2 are SQVTM and ANQGSEA. Trimming pared 7 bases from V and 8 bases from J, leaving 18 bases between. The CDR3 consists of 13 residues. The CDR3 bases are TGCAGCGCCAACGCGGGACCCCGGGACATTCAGTACTTC. Protein product: CSANAGPRDIQYF.